The clone carrying this T cell receptor beta chain has ten or more counts. Between the trimmed V and J ends, which lost 1 base and 2 bases, there was a span of 11 bases. This CDR3 region has 15 residues. The germline V gene has CDR1 SGHTA and CDR2 FQGNSA. The TCRbeta library incorporated unique molecular identifiers. TCRdb redid the calling of the PCR reads with MiXCR, one entry per CDR3 protein. The sample lists about 580,000 distinct CDR3 sequences; 20% to 25% were seen once. The data were obtained in a study of T-cell reconstitution after alpha-beta-depleted transplantation in children. The TCR comes from a boy less than two years old who had a stem cell transplant for acute myeloid leukemia, so the T cells may come from the graft donor. The material was PBMCs, mostly from graft donor cells, obtained 360 days after TCRalphabeta/CD19-depleted stem cell transplant. This chain connects TRBV7-2 to TRBJ2-5; TRBD2 is a possible D gene (6 bases). CDR3 protein: CASSLERGLQETQYF. For the CDR3, the DNA is TGTGCCAGCAGCTTAGAGAGGGGACTGCAAGAGACCCAGTACTTC.